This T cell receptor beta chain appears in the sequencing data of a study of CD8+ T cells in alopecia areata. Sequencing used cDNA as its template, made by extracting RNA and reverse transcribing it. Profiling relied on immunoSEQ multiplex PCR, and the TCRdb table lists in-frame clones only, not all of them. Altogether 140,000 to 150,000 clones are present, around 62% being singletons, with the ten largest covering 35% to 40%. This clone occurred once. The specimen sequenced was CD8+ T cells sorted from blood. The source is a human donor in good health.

The chain's CDR3 is CASSRQLSYGYTF. The DNA for the CDR3 is TGTGCCAGCAGCAGACAGTTGAGCTATGGCTACACCTTC. The V gene is TRBV9, the J gene TRBJ1-2, with D possibly matching TRBD1 (5 bases). CDR1 is SGDLS, CDR2 YYNGEE, per germline. The CDR3 runs to 13 residues. Trimming cost V 4 bases and J 4 bases, with 11 bases left between them.